This is a list of T cell receptor beta chains from one sample in a study of metastatic and nonmetastatic thyroid tumors. MiXCR re-clonotyped the PCR reads for TCRdb. The data show 14,000 or so clones, with just over 25% seen just once and 11% held by the top ten. Sequenced material: tumor tissue. These receptors all stem from a female donor with papillary thyroid cancer or a benign thyroid nodule (not recorded which). Some clones in this sample may be carry-over from other donors' samples. Each CDR3 is given with its conserved first and last residue. The D gene is left open where the match is weak. Only part of the rows carry a size: once, few, many, or a class if the clone is expanded.

d_call | j_call | v_call | clone_size | cdr3_aa | cdr3_nt
- | TRBJ2-3 | TRBV9 | many | CASSPRVSTDTQYF | TGTGCCAGCAGCCCCCGGGTGTCCACAGATACGCAGTATTTT
TRBD2 | TRBJ2-3 | TRBV18 | many | CASSPSGGSDTQYF | TGTGCCAGCTCACCGAGCGGGGGATCAGATACGCAGTATTTT
TRBD2 | TRBJ2-1 | TRBV6-6 | medium-sized | CASSYSRLAGVESF | TGTGCCAGCAGTTACTCGAGGCTAGCGGGAGTAGAAAGTTTC
- | TRBJ2-7 | TRBV20-1 | - | CSARDPGSWHEQYF | TGCAGTGCTAGAGATCCCGGGAGTTGGCACGAGCAGTACTTC
- | TRBJ2-7 | TRBV20-1 | - | CSARDLGDSATSRMSYEQYF | TGCAGTGCTAGAGATCTTGGGGACTCCGCGACGTCCAGGATGAGCTACGAGCAGTACTTC
- | TRBJ2-1 | TRBV6-1 | few | CASSVQYSSYNEQFF | TGTGCCAGCAGTGTCCAGTATAGCTCCTACAATGAGCAGTTCTTC
- | TRBJ2-7 | TRBV20-1 | - | CSARTLGGPSYEQYF | TGCAGTGCTAGAACCCTCGGGGGTCCCTCCTACGAGCAGTACTTC
- | TRBJ2-3 | TRBV27 | few | CASSLNGDTQYF | TGTGCCAGCAGTTTAAACGGTGATACGCAGTATTTT
TRBD2 | TRBJ2-1 | TRBV5-1 | - | CASSFTSVTYNEQFF | TGTGCCAGCAGCTTCACTAGCGTAACATACAATGAGCAGTTCTTC
- | TRBJ1-5 | TRBV28 | few | CASSLVGVGNQPQHF | TGTGCCAGCAGTTTAGTGGGGGTTGGAAATCAGCCCCAGCATTTT
- | TRBJ2-6 | TRBV20-1 | - | CSARDLSPGANVLTF | TGCAGTGCTAGAGATCTTAGTCCTGGGGCCAACGTCCTGACTTTC
TRBD2 | TRBJ2-1 | TRBV29-1 | - | CSVYIAGKKYNEQFF | TGCAGCGTTTATATAGCGGGGAAGAAGTACAATGAGCAGTTCTTC
- | TRBJ2-7 | TRBV6-1 | few | CASSTRDSTEQYF | TGTGCCAGCAGTACCCGGGACTCCACCGAGCAGTACTTC
TRBD1 | TRBJ1-5 | TRBV20-1 | - | CSARDGTGVINQPQHF | TGCAGTGCTAGAGATGGGACAGGGGTTATCAATCAGCCCCAGCATTTT
- | TRBJ2-5 | TRBV18 | many | CASSPMAETQYF | TGTGCCAGCTCACCAATGGCCGAGACCCAGTACTTC
TRBD2 | TRBJ2-1 | TRBV7-9 | many | CASTPGLNNEQFF | TGTGCCAGTACACCGGGACTAAACAATGAGCAGTTCTTC
- | TRBJ2-5 | TRBV6-1 | few | CASSERWTIDGEETQYF | TGTGCCAGCAGTGAACGCTGGACTATCGATGGCGAAGAGACCCAGTACTTC
TRBD2 | TRBJ2-1 | TRBV28 | - | CASSILAGSGRSIGFF | TGTGCCAGCAGCATCCTTGCTGGGAGCGGGAGGTCCATTGGGTTCTTC
- | TRBJ1-2 | TRBV11-2 | - | CASSLGPQGYGYTF | TGTGCCAGCAGCTTAGGACCACAGGGCTATGGCTACACCTTC
- | TRBJ1-6 | TRBV28 | few | CASSSTGRVAPLHF | TGTGCCAGCAGCTCGACAGGCCGGGTCGCCCCCCTCCACTTT
- | TRBJ1-5 | TRBV7-2 | - | CASRFGASNHPQHF | TGTGCCAGCAGATTCGGTGCCTCCAATCATCCCCAGCATTTT
- | TRBJ1-4 | TRBV9 | many | CASSWGGAANEKLFF | TGTGCCAGCAGCTGGGGGGGCGCAGCTAATGAAAAACTGTTTTTT
TRBD1 | TRBJ2-5 | TRBV6-1 | medium-sized | CASSRQGGETQYF | TGTGCCAGCAGTAGACAGGGCGGTGAGACCCAGTACTTC
TRBD2 | TRBJ2-7 | TRBV6-1 | - | CASSEYGGDYEQYF | TGTGCCAGCAGTGAATATGGGGGGGATTACGAGCAGTACTTC
TRBD1 | TRBJ2-7 | TRBV7-9 | - | CASSPPGGSYEQYF | TGTGCCAGCAGCCCCCCAGGGGGCTCCTACGAGCAGTACTTC
TRBD1 | TRBJ2-7 | TRBV9 | once | CASSATGGSYEQYF | TGTGCCAGCAGCGCGACAGGGGGTTCCTACGAGCAGTACTTC
TRBD2 | TRBJ2-7 | TRBV20-1 | many | CSASPLAGAYEQYF | TGCAGTGCTAGTCCACTAGCGGGAGCCTACGAGCAGTACTTC
- | TRBJ1-1 | TRBV20-1 | - | CSARDSRKVGTEAFF | TGCAGTGCTAGAGATAGTAGGAAAGTGGGCACTGAAGCTTTCTTT
- | TRBJ2-3 | TRBV20-1 | many | CSRSRGDTQYF | TGCAGTAGGTCGCGTGGAGATACGCAGTATTTT
TRBD2 | TRBJ2-7 | TRBV6-1 | few | CASSEGLAYEQYF | TGTGCCAGCAGTGAGGGACTAGCCTATGAGCAGTACTTC
- | TRBJ2-7 | TRBV12-3/TRBV12-4 | - | CASSGRPGRGGKQYF | TGTGCCAGCAGTGGGAGACCTGGGCGGGGTGGCAAGCAGTACTTC
TRBD1 | TRBJ2-3 | TRBV15 | few | CATRGDRGVTGTQYF | TGTGCCACCAGGGGGGACAGGGGTGTTACAGGTACGCAGTATTTT
TRBD2 | TRBJ2-1 | TRBV20-1 | many | CSARGTSGLAGDNEQFF | TGCAGTGCTCGCGGGACATCCGGACTAGCGGGGGACAATGAGCAGTTCTTC
TRBD2 | TRBJ2-1 | TRBV6-2/TRBV6-3 | few | CASSYLAGAASYNEQFF | TGTGCCAGCAGTTACCTAGCGGGGGCCGCCTCCTACAATGAGCAGTTCTTC
TRBD2 | TRBJ2-1 | TRBV27 | many | CASSFGGGLGNEQFF | TGTGCCAGCAGTTTTGGGGGAGGGCTGGGAAATGAGCAGTTCTTC
- | TRBJ2-5 | TRBV30 | - | CAWAAGDQETQYF | TGTGCCTGGGCCGCTGGCGACCAAGAGACCCAGTACTTC
TRBD2 | TRBJ2-7 | TRBV20-1 | - | CSASGLAGARYEQYF | TGCAGTGCTTCTGGACTAGCGGGAGCCCGCTACGAGCAGTACTTC
- | TRBJ2-7 | TRBV10-3 | medium-sized | CAISEARGSYEQYF | TGTGCCATCAGTGAGGCCCGGGGCAGCTACGAGCAGTACTTC
- | TRBJ2-7 | TRBV9 | few | CASSVGAGAEQYF | TGTGCCAGCAGCGTAGGGGCAGGGGCTGAGCAGTACTTC
TRBD2 | TRBJ2-1 | TRBV9 | many | CASSVVGAGVSDEQFF | TGTGCCAGCAGCGTAGTAGGAGCGGGAGTTTCAGATGAGCAGTTCTTC
TRBD1 | TRBJ2-7 | TRBV11-3 | medium-sized | CASSPGQGYEQYF | TGTGCCAGCAGCCCGGGACAGGGCTACGAGCAGTACTTC
- | TRBJ2-7 | TRBV6-5 | few | CASSYSRAATNEQYF | TGTGCCAGCAGTTACTCACGGGCAGCCACGAACGAGCAGTACTTC
- | TRBJ2-7 | TRBV5-1 | - | CASSFGADNEQYF | TGCGCCAGCAGCTTTGGGGCGGATAACGAGCAGTACTTC
- | TRBJ1-2 | TRBV6-1 | few | CASSPGTAHYGYTF | TGTGCCAGCAGTCCCGGTACAGCTCACTATGGCTACACCTTC
- | TRBJ1-4 | TRBV24-1 | many | CATSDPTGDNEKLFF | TGTGCCACCAGTGACCCTACAGGCGATAATGAAAAACTGTTTTTT
TRBD1 | TRBJ1-5 | TRBV20-1 | medium-sized | CSARSTGDQPQHF | TGCAGTGCTAGGTCGACAGGGGATCAGCCCCAGCATTTT
- | TRBJ2-7 | TRBV28 | - | CASSLVYEQYF | TGTGCCAGCAGTTTAGTCTACGAGCAGTACTTC
- | TRBJ1-1 | TRBV30 | - | CAWSVSGAEAFF | TGTGCCTGGAGTGTTTCGGGGGCTGAAGCTTTCTTT
- | TRBJ2-1 | TRBV27 | medium-sized | CASYKGSAPYNEQFF | TGTGCCAGCTATAAGGGCTCCGCGCCCTACAATGAGCAGTTCTTC
TRBD1 | TRBJ1-2 | TRBV12-3/TRBV12-4 | many | CASSLLGTGGTTNYGYTF | TGTGCCAGCAGTCTTCTCGGGACAGGGGGCACAACTAACTATGGCTACACCTTC
TRBD2 | TRBJ2-1 | TRBV6-1 | few | CASSRLAGEGNNEQFF | TGTGCCAGCAGTCGACTAGCGGGGGAGGGGAACAATGAGCAGTTCTTC
- | TRBJ1-3 | TRBV11-3 | - | CASSLVGNTIYF | TGTGCCAGCAGCCTTGTGGGAAACACCATATATTTT
- | TRBJ1-2 | TRBV29-1 | few | CCVPAVPPGVGGYTF | TGCTGCGTTCCCGCCGTTCCCCCTGGAGTTGGTGGCTACACCTTC
TRBD1 | TRBJ2-7 | TRBV6-2/TRBV6-3 | few | CASRTRGPSEQYF | TGTGCCAGCCGGACCAGGGGGCCTTCCGAGCAGTACTTC
- | TRBJ2-1 | TRBV10-3 | - | CAISELENEQFF | TGTGCCATCAGTGAACTCGAGAATGAGCAGTTCTTC
- | TRBJ2-5 | TRBV6-1 | medium-sized | CASMEPGRETQYF | TGTGCCAGCATGGAGCCAGGGCGTGAGACCCAGTACTTC
TRBD1 | TRBJ2-2 | TRBV27 | - | CASSRDRGGTGELFF | TGTGCCAGCAGTAGGGACAGGGGCGGCACCGGGGAGCTGTTTTTT